The next 30 T cell receptor beta chains were all read from a single sample in a study of early T cells in non-severe SARS-CoV-2 infection. TCRdb re-called the 5' RACE reads with MiXCR, one entry per CDR3 protein. This sample carries roughly 71,000 distinct CDR3 sequences, 13% of them seen once, and the ten largest clones take about 5.2%. Material for sequencing was whole blood. The receptors were gathered from an adult who was a healthcare worker with PCR-confirmed SARS-CoV-2 infection or an uninfected control (not recorded which).

In its sample, this clonotype was seen a few times. J is TRBJ2-1 and V is TRBV20-1; possibly TRBD1 or TRBD2 for D (5 bases each). Germline V gene lookup returns CDR1 DFQATT and CDR2 SNEGSKA (reference sequence). The CDR3 length is 13 residues. Trimming cost V 6 bases and J 6 bases, with 15 bases left between them. The CDR3 nucleotides are TGCAGTGCCGACGGGGCCTTGGGCAATGAGCAGTTCTTC. Translated: CSADGALGNEQFF.

The chain employs TRBV24-1 and TRBJ2-2; 7 nucleotides agree with TRBD1. The CDR3 consists of 13 residues. Per the germline V gene, CDR1 is KGHDR and CDR2 is SFDVKD. V lost 9 bases, J lost 5 bases, and 5 bases stayed unmatched. Here the CDR3 DNA reads TGTGCCACCGCGTTACAGGGGACCGGGGAGCTGTTTTTT. It encodes CATALQGTGELFF.

The J gene is TRBJ1-3, the V gene TRBV7-9; D call uncertain. V dropped 3 bases and J dropped 2 bases, with 5 bases sitting between them. The CDR3 sequence is 13 residues long. Germline V gene data show CDR1 as SEHNR and CDR2 as FQNEAQ (reference sequence). In DNA, the CDR3 is TGTGCCAGCAGCTTTCGAACTGGAAACACCATATATTTT. It specifies CASSFRTGNTIYF.

The genes are TRBV29-1 and TRBJ2-1; TRBD1 agrees at 7 bases. Trimming at V came to 8 bases and at J to 7 bases, leaving 17 bases not matched to a gene. Germline CDR1 and CDR2: SQVTM and ANQGSEA. The CDR3 has 15 amino acids. The CDR3 spells CSSVGGQINLNEQFF. CDR3 in DNA: TGCAGCTCTGTTGGGGGACAGATTAACTTAAATGAGCAGTTCTTC.

This clonotype was recorded a few times. The gene calls are TRBV4-1 and TRBJ2-3; 7 bases match TRBD1. The CDR3 runs to 15 residues. The germline V gene has CDR1 MGHRA and CDR2 YSYEKL. V lost 4 bases and J lost 1; bases outside the gene matches: 5. The CDR3: CASSLSGQGTDTQYF. CDR3 in DNA: TGCGCCAGCAGCCTATCTGGACAGGGCACAGATACGCAGTATTTT.

The V gene is TRBV5-1, the J gene TRBJ2-1; 7 bases line up with TRBD2. This CDR3 is 15 amino acids long. Germline assignment: CDR1 SGHRS and CDR2 YFSETQ. J gave up 3 bases and V 2 bases, and 5 bases lay outside the gene matches. This CDR3 reads CASSFGGGDYNEQFF. The DNA for the CDR3 is TGCGCCAGCAGCTTTGGCGGGGGTGACTACAATGAGCAGTTCTTC.

This clonotype was seen at least ten times. The rearrangement links TRBV20-1 to TRBJ1-5; TRBD1 aligns across 9 bases. The J segment lost 5 bases and the V segment lost 4 bases, leaving 6 bases of the junction unmatched. The CDR3 loop spans 14 amino acids. CDR1 and CDR2 from the germline V gene are DFQATT and SNEGSKA (reference sequence). The CDR3 here is CSATRTGGDQPQHF. The CDR3 coding sequence is TGCAGTGCTACCCGCACAGGGGGCGATCAGCCCCAGCATTTT.

The V and J genes are TRBV5-1 and TRBJ1-2; D is ambiguous. Trimming cost V 0 bases and J 4 bases, with 7 bases left between them. CDR1 and CDR2 (germline): SGHRS, YFSETQ. The CDR3 sequence is 13 residues long. Here the CDR3 reads CASSLAGGYGYTF. CDR3 in DNA: TGCGCCAGCAGCTTGGCCGGTGGCTATGGCTACACCTTC.

This sequence joins TRBV18 and TRBJ2-5; the match to TRBD2 covers 9 bases. The CDR3 is made up of 16 amino acids. V was clipped by 1 base and J by 1 base; unmatched bases: 4. Germline CDR1 is KGHSH and CDR2 is LQKENI. CDR3 nucleotide sequence: TGTGCCAGCTCACCACGCGGGGGGGCGTTCCAAGAGACCCAGTACTTC. As protein: CASSPRGGAFQETQYF.

The chain carries TRBV12-3 or TRBV12-4 and TRBJ2-7; 8 nucleotides match TRBD1. This CDR3 has 13 residues. V lost 1 base, J lost 9 bases, and 5 bases stayed unmatched. DNA for the CDR3: TGTGCCAGCAGTTTAGGGCAGGGGGCCGTGCAGTACTTC. Amino acids: CASSLGQGAVQYF.

This clonotype came up many times. The gene calls are TRBV10-2 and TRBJ2-1; D is ambiguous. Germline CDR1 is WSHSY and CDR2 is SAAADI. V lost 1 base and J lost 0, with 10 bases in between. The CDR3 has 16 amino acids. CDR3 amino acids: CASSELAPPSYNEQFF. The DNA for the CDR3 is TGCGCCAGCAGTGAGTTAGCTCCCCCCTCCTACAATGAGCAGTTCTTC.

This clonotype was seen a few times. V gene TRBV6-2 or TRBV6-3 combines with J gene TRBJ2-7; possibly TRBD2 for D (5 bases). CDR3 length equals 14 residues. Trimming stripped 2 bases from V and 0 bases from J, with 8 bases between. Germline V gene sequence: CDR1 MNHEY, CDR2 SVGEGT. CDR3 amino acids: CASSYRGFSYEQYF. CDR3 coding DNA: TGTGCCAGCAGTTACAGAGGGTTCTCCTACGAGCAGTACTTC.

The chain is built from TRBV9 and TRBJ1-2; D gene uncertain. V lost 5 bases, J lost 8 bases, and 16 bases lay in between. The CDR3 loop spans 13 amino acids. Germline assignment: CDR1 SGDLS and CDR2 YYNGEE. DNA for the CDR3: TGTGCCAGCAGTGGTCGGGCCCGATGGGGCTACACCTTC. Translating it yields CASSGRARWGYTF.

There are many counts of this clonotype. The gene calls are TRBV2 and TRBJ2-3; 12 nucleotides line up with TRBD2. J gave up 6 bases and V 6 bases, and 10 bases lay outside the gene matches. Germline lookup yields CDR1 SNHLY and CDR2 FYNNEI. CDR3 size: 16 residues. This CDR3 is CASSARPSGGVDTQYF. CDR3 sequence (DNA): TGTGCCAGCAGCGCCCGGCCTAGCGGGGGGGTGGATACGCAGTATTTT.

The genes are TRBV29-1 and TRBJ1-3; 10 nucleotides match TRBD1. The CDR3 spans 15 residues. Unmatched junction bases numbered 6, after V lost 7 bases and J lost 0 bases. Germline CDR1 reads SQVTM; CDR2 reads ANQGSEA. For the CDR3, the DNA is TGCAGCGCGGGGACAGGGGCGATCTCTGGAAACACCATATATTTT. Protein: CSAGTGAISGNTIYF.

This clonotype was recorded many times. The rearrangement joins TRBV4-3 to TRBJ2-7; 9 bases map to TRBD1. The germline CDR1 and CDR2 sequences are LGHNA and YSLEER. Trimming cost V 3 bases and J 5 bases; bases outside gene matches: 8. The CDR3 sequence is 15 residues long. The CDR3 bases are TGCGCCAGCAGCCACCAGCAGGACAGGGGCCACGAGCAGTACTTC. Translated, it gives CASSHQQDRGHEQYF.

The chain links TRBV20-1 to TRBJ1-2, with D unclear. V was cut by 5 bases and J by 4 bases, with 14 bases left in between. Germline V gene lookup returns CDR1 DFQATT and CDR2 SNEGSKA (reference sequence). The CDR3 runs 13 residues. The CDR3 is CSAPGPTFYGYTF. In nucleotides, the CDR3 is TGCAGTGCTCCCGGGCCTACTTTCTATGGCTACACCTTC.

CDR3 region: CASSFLGIWNKNIQYF. Written as DNA, the CDR3 is TGTGCCAGCAGTTTCCTCGGGATATGGAACAAAAACATTCAGTACTTC. The chain employs TRBV6-2 or TRBV6-3 and TRBJ2-4, with D tentatively TRBD2 (5 bases). Trimming shortened V by 4 bases and J by 3 bases, and 16 bases separated the two germline ends. The CDR3 has 16 residues. Germline V gene lookup returns CDR1 MNHEY and CDR2 SVGEGT.

This chain links TRBV5-1 with TRBJ2-5, with D unclear. The ends were cut back, 0 bases at V and 1 base at J, with 4 bases in the middle. The germline V gene encodes CDR1 SGHRS and CDR2 YFSETQ. The CDR3 runs 13 residues. CDR3 nucleotide sequence: TGCGCCAGCAGCTTGGCCAGCCAAGAGACCCAGTACTTC. Translation gives CASSLASQETQYF.

Only a few counts were recorded for this clonotype. The genes are TRBV10-3 and TRBJ2-7; D is ambiguous. CDR1 is ENHRY, CDR2 SYGVKD, per germline. Trimming left V 8 bases short and J 5 bases short, with 4 bases between. This CDR3 is 9 amino acids long. Here the CDR3 reads CAIGDEQYF. DNA for the CDR3: TGTGCCATCGGCGACGAGCAGTACTTC.

This chain joins TRBV12-5 and TRBJ2-1; 11 bases fit TRBD2. This CDR3 has 18 residues. V lost 2 bases to trimming and J lost 0 bases; unmatched junction nucleotides: 6. Per germline, CDR1 LGHNT and CDR2 FRNRAP. CDR3 loop: CASGLRLAGILSYNEQFF. The CDR3 coding sequence is TGTGCTAGTGGTTTGCGACTAGCGGGAATCCTCTCCTACAATGAGCAGTTCTTC.

The gene calls are TRBV4-1 and TRBJ2-3; 12 bases map to TRBD2. In germline, CDR1 is MGHRA, CDR2 YSYEKL. With V trimmed by 0 bases and J by 5 bases, 6 bases remained unmatched. This CDR3 contains 17 residues. CDR3: CASSQEDGGLAGDTQYF. The CDR3 coding sequence is TGCGCCAGCAGCCAAGAGGACGGGGGACTAGCGGGAGATACGCAGTATTTT.

This clonotype is labeled medium-sized. J is TRBJ1-5 and V is TRBV7-9; D not resolved. Deletions cut 1 base from V and 5 bases from J, with 9 bases between. Germline V gene sequence: CDR1 SEHNR, CDR2 FQNEAQ (reference sequence). There are 14 residues in the CDR3. CDR3 sequence reads: CASSLGVSDQPQHF. CDR3 DNA sequence: TGTGCCAGCAGCTTAGGGGTTTCGGATCAGCCCCAGCATTTT.

In this sample, this clonotype turned up many times. The chain uses TRBV6-5 and TRBJ2-5; 11 nucleotides match TRBD2. The V gene end was trimmed by 5 bases and the J gene end by 2 bases; junction bases not matched to a gene: 13. Germline loops: CDR1 MNHEY, CDR2 SVGAGI. The CDR3 length is 18 residues. Here the CDR3 DNA reads TGTGCCAGCAGTCCCGATACTATACTAGCGGGGGAGCAAGAGACCCAGTACTTC. It codes for CASSPDTILAGEQETQYF.

This clonotype was counted a few times. CDR3 residues: CASSFGQGAGGYTF. The CDR3 nucleotides read TGTGCCAGCAGCTTCGGACAGGGGGCTGGCGGCTACACCTTC. V and J are TRBV7-8 and TRBJ1-2; 11 bases are shared with TRBD1. Germline-derived CDR1 and CDR2 are SGHVS and FQNEAQ. With 3 bases clipped from V and 8 bases from J, the junction kept 5 bases outside the gene matches. This CDR3 region has 14 residues.

This clonotype was counted many times. The chain links TRBV9 to TRBJ1-1, with TRBD1 matching 9 bases. The CDR3 is made up of 13 amino acids. Trimming cost V 4 bases and J 11 bases; bases outside gene matches: 9. Germline V lookup: CDR1 SGDLS, CDR2 YYNGEE. CDR3 sequence: CASSYTGGGRAFF. DNA for the CDR3: TGTGCCAGCAGCTATACAGGGGGCGGTCGGGCTTTCTTT.

This clonotype was picked up many times. CDR3 protein: CASSLGPLWEKLFF. CDR3 nucleotides: TGTGCCAGCAGTTTAGGACCCTTGTGGGAAAAACTGTTTTTT. V is TRBV12-3 or TRBV12-4 and J is TRBJ1-4; D call uncertain. V was trimmed by 1 base and J by 8 bases, leaving 11 bases between them. The CDR3 is made up of 14 amino acids.

This clonotype appeared many times. This chain links TRBV6-2 or TRBV6-3 with TRBJ2-1; D possibly corresponds to TRBD1 (6 bases). Trimming removed 2 bases at V and 4 bases at J, with 9 bases between. Germline CDR1 MNHEY, CDR2 SVGEGT. The CDR3 runs to 14 residues. This CDR3 reads CASSYHTGYNEQFF. The CDR3 DNA sequence: TGTGCCAGCAGTTACCATACAGGGTACAATGAGCAGTTCTTC.

This clonotype has a count of ten or more. The rearrangement links TRBV5-1 to TRBJ2-1; tentative D call: TRBD1 (6 bases). This CDR3 has 18 amino acids. Germline-derived CDR1 and CDR2 are SGHRS and YFSETQ. V gave up 3 bases and J gave up 0 bases, with 19 bases separating them. The CDR3 sequence is CASSSLGLRGSSYNEQFF. The CDR3 DNA reads as TGCGCCAGCAGCTCCCTCGGGCTGAGGGGGAGCTCCTACAATGAGCAGTTCTTC. Complete variable domain (other parts from reference TRBV5-1 and TRBJ2-1): KAGVTQTPRYLIKTRGQQVTLSCSPISGHRSVSWYQQTPGQGLQFLFEYFSETQRNKGNFPGRFSGRQFSNSRSEMNVSTLELGDSALYLCASSSLGLRGSSYNEQFFGPGTRLTVL.

This clonotype showed up many times. CDR3 sequence: CSARDWQGFDQPQHF. In nucleotides, the CDR3 is TGCAGTGCTAGAGATTGGCAGGGCTTCGATCAGCCCCAGCATTTT. The V gene is TRBV20-1, the J gene TRBJ1-5, with D possibly matching TRBD1 (5 bases). With 0 bases removed from V and 5 bases from J, the gap between germline ends came to 14 bases. CDR1 is DFQATT, CDR2 SNEGSKA, per germline (reference sequence). This CDR3 is 15 amino acids long.